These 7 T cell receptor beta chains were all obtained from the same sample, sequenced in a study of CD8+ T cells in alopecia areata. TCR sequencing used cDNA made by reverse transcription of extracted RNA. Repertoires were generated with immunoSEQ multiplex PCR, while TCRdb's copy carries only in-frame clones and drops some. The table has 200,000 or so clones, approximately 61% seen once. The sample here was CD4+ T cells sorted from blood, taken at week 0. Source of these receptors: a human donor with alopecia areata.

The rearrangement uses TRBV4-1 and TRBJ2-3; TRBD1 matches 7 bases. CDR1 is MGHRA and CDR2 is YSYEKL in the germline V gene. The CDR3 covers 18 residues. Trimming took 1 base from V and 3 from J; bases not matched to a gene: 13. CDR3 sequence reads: CASSQADTQGVGTDTQYF. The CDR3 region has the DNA TGCGCCAGCAGCCAAGCCGATACTCAGGGGGTCGGGACAGATACGCAGTATTTT.

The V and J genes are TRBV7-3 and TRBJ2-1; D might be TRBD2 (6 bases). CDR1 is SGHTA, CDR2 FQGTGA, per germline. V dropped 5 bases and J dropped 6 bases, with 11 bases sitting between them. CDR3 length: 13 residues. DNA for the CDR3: TGTGCCAGCAGCCCACTAGCCGGCAATGAGCAGTTCTTC. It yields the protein CASSPLAGNEQFF.

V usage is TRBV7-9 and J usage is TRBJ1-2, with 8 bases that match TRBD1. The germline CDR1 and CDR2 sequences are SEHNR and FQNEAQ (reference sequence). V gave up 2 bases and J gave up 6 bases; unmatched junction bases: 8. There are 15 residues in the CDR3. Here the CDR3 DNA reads TGTGCCAGCAGCTTATGGGACAGGTCCATACATGGCTACACCTTC. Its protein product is CASSLWDRSIHGYTF.

CDR3 in amino acids: CASSSRTGRNDFTTEAFF. In DNA, the CDR3 is TGTGCCAGCAGTTCCCGGACAGGACGAAACGATTTCACCACTGAAGCTTTCTTT. The chain is built from TRBV28 and TRBJ1-1; 7 nucleotides agree with TRBD1. With 4 bases clipped from V and 4 bases from J, the junction kept 18 bases outside the gene matches. The V gene's germline CDR1 is MDHEN and CDR2 SYDVKM. The CDR3 is 18 residues long.

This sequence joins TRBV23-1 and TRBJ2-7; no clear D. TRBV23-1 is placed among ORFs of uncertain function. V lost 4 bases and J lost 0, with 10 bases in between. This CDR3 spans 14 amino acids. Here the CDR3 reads CASSPPVSSYEQYF. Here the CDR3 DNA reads TGCGCCAGCAGTCCTCCAGTTAGCTCCTACGAGCAGTACTTC.

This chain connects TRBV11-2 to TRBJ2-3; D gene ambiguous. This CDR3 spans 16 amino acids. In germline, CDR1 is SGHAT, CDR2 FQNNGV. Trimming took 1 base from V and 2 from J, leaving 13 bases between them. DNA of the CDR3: TGTGCCAGCAGCTTAGGATTGGGCGAGAACACAGATACGCAGTATTTT. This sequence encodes CASSLGLGENTDTQYF.

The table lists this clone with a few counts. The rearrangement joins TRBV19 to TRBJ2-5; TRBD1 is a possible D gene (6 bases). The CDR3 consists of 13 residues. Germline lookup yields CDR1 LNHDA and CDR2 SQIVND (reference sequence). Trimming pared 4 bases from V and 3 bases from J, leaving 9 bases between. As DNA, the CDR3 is TGTGCCAGTAGTACATGGACAGAAGAGACCCAGTACTTC. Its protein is CASSTWTEETQYF.